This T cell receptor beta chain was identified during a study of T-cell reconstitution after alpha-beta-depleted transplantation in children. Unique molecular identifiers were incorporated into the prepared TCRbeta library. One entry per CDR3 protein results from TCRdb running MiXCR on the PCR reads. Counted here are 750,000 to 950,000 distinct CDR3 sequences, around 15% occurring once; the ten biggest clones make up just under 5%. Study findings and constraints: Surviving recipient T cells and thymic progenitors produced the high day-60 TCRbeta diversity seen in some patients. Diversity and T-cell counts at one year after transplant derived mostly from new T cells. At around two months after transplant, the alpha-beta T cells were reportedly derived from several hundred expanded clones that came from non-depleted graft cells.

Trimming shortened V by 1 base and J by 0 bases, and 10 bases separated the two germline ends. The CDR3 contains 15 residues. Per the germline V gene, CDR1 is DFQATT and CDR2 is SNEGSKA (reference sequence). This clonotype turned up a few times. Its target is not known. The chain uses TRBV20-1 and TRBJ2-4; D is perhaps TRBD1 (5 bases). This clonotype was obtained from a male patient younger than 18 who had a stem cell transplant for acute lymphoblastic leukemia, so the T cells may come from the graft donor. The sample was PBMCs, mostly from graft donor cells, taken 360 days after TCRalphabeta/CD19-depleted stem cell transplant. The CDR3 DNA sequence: TGCAGTGCTAGAGCAGGGTTTCTAGCCAAAAACATTCAGTACTTC. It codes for CSARAGFLAKNIQYF.